The source of this TCR beta chain is a study of blood T cell repertoires in COVID-19. Study at large: Acute and convalescent COVID-19 samples came from the United States, Italy and Spain. Sample material is recorded as cDNA or gDNA derived from T cells, B-cell-depleted T cells, or PBMCs.

Original processing notes: Amplification of reference gene primers was used by the study to estimate nucleated cell counts. The table came from immunoSEQ multiplex PCR; TCRdb's copy has only in-frame clones and leaves some out. Clonal size and the V and J genes are those of that table, whereas D and trimming came from the DNA. Among roughly 130,000 clones listed, about 83% were seen once. Unmatched junction bases numbered 8, after V lost 0 bases and J lost 11 bases. Germline lookup yields CDR1 SGHRS and CDR2 YFSETQ. This CDR3 has 15 amino acids. The sequenced sample was peripheral blood. The origin of this receptor is a man in his fifties with acute or convalescent COVID-19. This sequence joins TRBV5-1 and TRBJ1-5, with 10 nucleotides matching TRBD1. The CDR3 is CASSLDGQGGTSQHF. The CDR3 DNA reads TGCGCCAGCAGCTTGGACGGACAGGGGGGGACGTCCCAGCATTTT.